This passage covers 26 T cell receptor beta chains from one sample sequenced in a study of blood T cell repertoires in COVID-19. This table comes from immunoSEQ multiplex PCR, and its TCRdb copy is limited to in-frame clones, with some not included. The sample shows under 200,000 clones, approximately 91% of them seen only once. Sequences were obtained from peripheral blood. The receptors were gathered from a man aged 18 to 29 with acute or convalescent COVID-19.

This clone has a single count. V and J are TRBV29-1 and TRBJ2-7; D is unclear. The CDR3 length is 11 residues. V dropped 7 bases and J dropped 2 bases, with 9 bases sitting between them. Germline-derived CDR1 and CDR2 are SQVTM and ANQGSEA. The CDR3: CSAQDTYEQYF. The CDR3 bases are TGCAGCGCCCAGGATACCTACGAGCAGTACTTC.

The V call is TRBV2, the J call TRBJ2-7; 9 positions match TRBD2. The J segment lost 4 bases and the V segment lost 6 bases, leaving 7 bases of the junction unmatched. In germline, CDR1 is SNHLY, CDR2 FYNNEI. The CDR3 contains 14 residues. The CDR3 bases are TGTGCCAGCAGGCCACTAGCGGGCTTGTACGAGCAGTACTTC. Residues: CASRPLAGLYEQYF.

The chain employs TRBV27 and TRBJ2-1, with TRBD2 identical over 11 bases. The CDR3 consists of 18 residues. Germline CDR1 is MNHEY and CDR2 is SMNVEV (reference sequence). Trimming cost V 2 bases and J 0 bases; bases outside gene matches: 6. The CDR3 DNA follows: TGTGCCAGCAGTTTACGGGGACTAGCGGACGACTCCTACAATGAGCAGTTCTTC. Protein product: CASSLRGLADDSYNEQFF.

The chain links TRBV13 to TRBJ2-1; D perhaps matches TRBD2 (7 bases). V lost 1 base to trimming and J lost 0 bases, with 16 bases between them. The CDR3 totals 18 residues. The V gene's germline CDR1 is PRHDT and CDR2 FYEKMQ (reference sequence). This CDR3 reads CASSLAGGGGSSYNEQFF. The CDR3 DNA sequence: TGTGCCAGCAGCTTAGCGGGGGGCGGCGGGAGCTCCTACAATGAGCAGTTCTTC. The whole variable domain, remainder taken from reference TRBV13 and TRBJ2-1, is AAGVIQSPRHLIKEKRETATLKCYPIPRHDTVYWYQQGPGQDPQFLISFYEKMQSDKGSIPDRFSAQQFSDYHSELNMSSLELGDSALYFCASSLAGGGGSSYNEQFFGPGTRLTVL.

The gene calls are TRBV24-1 and TRBJ2-1, with TRBD2 identical over 7 bases. Per germline, CDR1 KGHDR and CDR2 SFDVKD. The CDR3 covers 14 residues. V lost 7 bases and J lost 5; bases outside the gene matches: 7. The CDR3 DNA reads TGTGCCACCAGGGGGACTAACATTAACAATGAGCAGTTCTTC. Its translation: CATRGTNINNEQFF.

This chain joins TRBV20-1 and TRBJ1-2, with D maybe TRBD1 (5 bases). Germline CDR1 reads DFQATT; CDR2 reads SNEGSKA (reference sequence). The CDR3 spans 11 residues. V was shortened by 5 bases and J by 5 bases, with 9 bases between the two germline ends. CDR3 coding DNA: TGCAGTGCTTTTCAGGGATATGGCTACACCTTC. Amino acids: CSAFQGYGYTF.

J is TRBJ2-2 and V is TRBV9, with D perhaps TRBD2 (6 bases). The CDR3 is made up of 18 amino acids. The germline V and J ends were trimmed by 4 bases and 5 bases, with 24 bases remaining between them. CDR1 is SGDLS and CDR2 is YYNGEE in the germline V gene. Here the CDR3 reads CASSIRPLGSEGTGELFF. The CDR3 bases are TGTGCCAGCAGCATTAGGCCCTTAGGGTCGGAGGGAACCGGGGAGCTGTTTTTT.

The CDR3 DNA sequence: TGTGCCTGGAGTGCAGGGGAGAATACCTATGGCTACACCTTC. Translating it yields CAWSAGENTYGYTF. The chain combines TRBV30 with TRBJ1-2; D is possibly TRBD1 (6 bases). Germline V gene data show CDR1 as GTSNPN and CDR2 as SVGIG (reference sequence). The CDR3 extends over 14 amino acids. V was pared by 1 base and J by 4 bases, with 13 bases between.

This chain connects TRBV19 to TRBJ2-3; D gene uncertain. Trimming shortened V by 11 bases and J by 4 bases, and 16 bases separated the two germline ends. The CDR3 sequence is 13 residues long. Germline V gives CDR1 LNHDA, CDR2 SQIVND (reference sequence). CDR3 residues: CARSYGLADTQYF. In DNA, the CDR3 is TGTGCCCGCTCTTACGGGTTAGCAGATACGCAGTATTTT.

This clone was recorded only once. The rearrangement links TRBV24-1 to TRBJ2-2; possible D gene TRBD2, 6 bases. The CDR3 runs 16 residues. Germline loops: CDR1 KGHDR, CDR2 SFDVKD. Trimming cost V 3 bases and J 0 bases, with 10 bases left between them. CDR3 sequence reads: CATSDQRAANTGELFF. CDR3 DNA sequence: TGTGCCACCAGTGATCAGCGGGCCGCGAACACCGGGGAGCTGTTTTTT.

This chain joins TRBV11-2 and TRBJ1-4, with D uncertain. Germline V gene data show CDR1 as SGHAT and CDR2 as FQNNGV. With 5 bases removed from V and 8 bases from J, the gap between germline ends came to 9 bases. There are 12 residues in the CDR3. The DNA for the CDR3 is TGTGCCAGCAGCCCCGTCAGAGAAAAACTGTTTTTT. Translated: CASSPVREKLFF.

This clone was seen just once. The chain has TRBV5-1 and TRBJ1-4; 8 nucleotides line up with TRBD1. The J segment lost 0 bases and the V segment lost 4 bases, leaving 2 bases of the junction unmatched. This CDR3 region has 15 residues. Germline V gene data show CDR1 as SGHRS and CDR2 as YFSETQ. This chain's CDR3 is CASSAGQATNEKLFF. The CDR3 bases are TGCGCCAGCAGCGCGGGACAGGCAACTAATGAAAAACTGTTTTTT.

The rearrangement joins TRBV6-1 to TRBJ1-2, with D tentatively TRBD1 (6 bases). V was pared by 0 bases and J by 7 bases, with 12 bases between. CDR3 size: 14 residues. Germline V gene sequence: CDR1 MNHNS, CDR2 SASEGT. For the CDR3, the DNA is TGTGCCAGCAGTGAAGCACCAGGGGTTGGTGGCTACACCTTC. Translating gives CASSEAPGVGGYTF.

The chain uses TRBV7-9 and TRBJ2-7; D unclear. Germline lookup yields CDR1 SEHNR and CDR2 FQNEAQ (reference sequence). This CDR3 comprises 11 residues. Trimming left V 10 bases short and J 2 bases short, with 9 bases between. The CDR3 region has the DNA TGTGCCACCAAAACACCCTACGAGCAGTACTTC. Its translation: CATKTPYEQYF.

V and J are TRBV9 and TRBJ2-1; weak D call: TRBD1 (7 bases). This CDR3 has 15 residues. The germline V gene has CDR1 SGDLS and CDR2 YYNGEE. V was cut by 0 bases and J by 10 bases, with 17 bases left in between. The CDR3 sequence is CASSVAGGSGPEQFF. The CDR3 nucleotides are TGTGCCAGCAGCGTAGCAGGGGGGAGCGGTCCGGAGCAGTTCTTC.

This rearrangement joins TRBV25-1 to TRBJ2-7, with D uncertain. The CDR3 extends over 13 amino acids. V shed 3 bases and J shed 6 bases, with 12 bases lying between them. CDR1 is MGHDK and CDR2 is SYGVNS in the germline V gene. CDR3 DNA sequence: TGTGCCAGCAGTGAGACTGGTCCCCGCGAGCAGTACTTC. It yields the protein CASSETGPREQYF.

Here the CDR3 DNA reads TGCGCCAGCAGCCAAACCCACGGACAGGGAAAGGGTCAGCCCCAGCATTTT. Protein: CASSQTHGQGKGQPQHF. The V gene is TRBV4-1, the J gene TRBJ1-5, with 8 nucleotides matching TRBD1. The junction had 12 bases not matched to a gene; V was cut back by 2 bases and J by 6 bases. The germline V gene encodes CDR1 MGHRA and CDR2 YSYEKL. This CDR3 spans 17 amino acids.

On this clone: A read error may account for a junction end that differs from germline. The chain carries TRBV5-4 and TRBJ1-2; 7 bases agree with TRBD1. The CDR3 is 16 amino acids. CDR1 SGHNT and CDR2 YYREEE come from the germline V gene (reference sequence). The CDR3 nucleotides read TGTGCCAGCAGCCCGACAGGGCTCGGAGGTAACGATGGCTACACCTTC. Encoded protein: CASSPTGLGGNDGYTF. The full variable domain, with the rest looked up from reference TRBV5-4 and TRBJ1-2, is ETGVTQSPTHLIKTRGQQVTLRCSSQSGHNTVSWYQQALGQGPQFIFQYYREEENGRGNFPPRFSGLQFPNYSSELNVNALELDDSALYLCASSPTGLGGNDGYTFGSGTRLTVV.

CDR3 protein: CASSQSTGTGVYEQYF. The CDR3 DNA reads TGCGCCAGCAGCCAAAGTACCGGGACAGGGGTCTACGAGCAGTACTTC. The chain links TRBV4-1 to TRBJ2-7, with 10 bases aligning to TRBD1. V was pared by 2 bases and J by 3 bases, with 7 bases of the junction left unmatched. This CDR3 has 16 residues. The germline V gene encodes CDR1 MGHRA and CDR2 YSYEKL.

The sample holds a few counts of this clone. This rearrangement joins TRBV9 to TRBJ1-1, with D hard to call. Trimming removed 4 bases from V and 7 bases from J, with 14 bases in between. The germline V gene has CDR1 SGDLS and CDR2 YYNGEE. The CDR3 extends over 13 amino acids. CDR3 coding DNA: TGTGCCAGCAGCCCCTCGAAGCACGGTGAAGCTTTCTTT. It specifies CASSPSKHGEAFF. Combining the CDR3 with reference TRBV9 and TRBJ1-1 gives the whole variable domain DSGVTQTPKHLITATGQRVTLRCSPRSGDLSVYWYQQSLDQGLQFLIQYYNGEERAKGNILERFSAQQFPDLHSELNLSSLELGDSALYFCASSPSKHGEAFFGQGTRLTVV.

The V call is TRBV24-1, the J call TRBJ2-2; 7 bases line up with TRBD1. The CDR3 has 13 amino acids. The ends lost 5 bases at V and 7 bases at J; junction bases unmatched: 3. CDR1 KGHDR and CDR2 SFDVKD come from the germline V gene. The CDR3 loop is CATSAQGHGELFF. CDR3 sequence (DNA): TGTGCCACCAGTGCACAGGGGCACGGGGAGCTGTTTTTT.

This clone was detected once. The chain carries TRBV5-6 and TRBJ1-2; no reliable D call. Germline V gene sequence: CDR1 SGHDT, CDR2 YYEEEE. Trimming took off 4 bases at V and 4 bases at J, with 20 bases between the two ends. The CDR3 has 16 residues. In DNA form, the CDR3 reads TGTGCCAGCAGCCATTCGCCGGGAGGGTATGGCTATGGCTACACCTTC. Amino acids: CASSHSPGGYGYGYTF.

This clone was counted a few times. The chain links TRBV5-4 to TRBJ2-5, with D tentatively TRBD1 (6 bases). V was clipped by 7 bases and J by 2 bases, with 18 bases between them. The CDR3 loop spans 15 amino acids. The germline gives CDR1 SGHNT, CDR2 YYREEE (reference sequence). The CDR3 loop reads CASRWSGQQQETQYF. CDR3 DNA sequence: TGTGCCAGCCGTTGGAGTGGACAGCAGCAAGAGACCCAGTACTTC.

V and J are TRBV7-9 and TRBJ2-1; D is possibly TRBD2 (5 bases). The CDR3 length is 16 residues. The germline V gene encodes CDR1 SEHNR and CDR2 FQNEAQ (reference sequence). Trimming left V 5 bases short and J 1 base short, with 15 bases between. CDR3 amino acids: CASSPTLASSYNEQFF. CDR3 DNA sequence: TGTGCCAGCAGCCCCACCCTAGCTTCTTCCTACAATGAGCAGTTCTTC. The full variable domain, rest sourced from reference TRBV7-9 and TRBJ2-1, is DTGVSQNPRHKITKRGQNVTFRCDPISEHNRLYWYRQTLGQGPEFLTYFQNEAQLEKSRLLSDRFSAERPKGSFSTLEIQRTEQGDSAMYLCASSPTLASSYNEQFFGPGTRLTVL.

The chain has TRBV5-1 and TRBJ2-1; TRBD2 matches 10 bases. CDR3 length: 15 amino acids. Germline V gene data show CDR1 as SGHRS and CDR2 as YFSETQ. V shed 0 bases, J shed 6 bases, and the junction held 3 bases outside the gene matches. Written as DNA, the CDR3 is TGCGCCAGCAGCTTGGAGACTAGCGGGTTCAATGAGCAGTTCTTC. Encoded protein: CASSLETSGFNEQFF.

The chain links TRBV27 to TRBJ1-1; D gene unclear. Germline CDR1 and CDR2: MNHEY and SMNVEV (reference sequence). The CDR3 runs 15 residues. Trimming took 2 bases from V and 6 from J, leaving 16 bases between them. This CDR3 is CASSLGPAGSAEAFF. For the CDR3, the DNA is TGTGCCAGCAGTTTAGGCCCAGCGGGGTCCGCTGAAGCTTTCTTT.